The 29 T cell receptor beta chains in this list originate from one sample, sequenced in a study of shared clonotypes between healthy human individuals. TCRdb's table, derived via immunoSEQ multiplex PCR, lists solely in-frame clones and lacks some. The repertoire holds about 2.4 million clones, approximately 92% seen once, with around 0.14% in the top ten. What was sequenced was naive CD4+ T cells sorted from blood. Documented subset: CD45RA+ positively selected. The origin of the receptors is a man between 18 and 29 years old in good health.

In DNA, the CDR3 is TGTGCCAGCAGTTACAGGGGCGCTGAAGCTTTCTTT. Translation: CASSYRGAEAFF. V is TRBV6-6 and J is TRBJ1-1; possibly TRBD1 for D (5 bases). Trimming removed 2 bases from V and 6 bases from J, with 7 bases in between. The V gene's germline CDR1 is MNHNY and CDR2 SVGAGI (reference sequence). This CDR3 contains 12 residues.

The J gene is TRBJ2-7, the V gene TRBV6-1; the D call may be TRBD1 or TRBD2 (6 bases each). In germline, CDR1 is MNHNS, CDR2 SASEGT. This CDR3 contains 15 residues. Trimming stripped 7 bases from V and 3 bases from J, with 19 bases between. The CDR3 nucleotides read TGTGCCAGCACGTGGGGGGCAGGGGAGAACTACGAGCAGTACTTC. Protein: CASTWGAGENYEQYF.

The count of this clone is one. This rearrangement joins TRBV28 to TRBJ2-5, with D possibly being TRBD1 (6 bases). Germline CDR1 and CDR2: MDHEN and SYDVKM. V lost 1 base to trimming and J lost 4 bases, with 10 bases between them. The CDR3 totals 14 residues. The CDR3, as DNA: TGTGCCAGCAGTTTATCAGGGGTTGGAGAGACCCAGTACTTC. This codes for CASSLSGVGETQYF.

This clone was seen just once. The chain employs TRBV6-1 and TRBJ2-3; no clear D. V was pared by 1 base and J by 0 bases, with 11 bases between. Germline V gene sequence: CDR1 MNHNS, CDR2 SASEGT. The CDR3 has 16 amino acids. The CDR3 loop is CASSEVAGASTDTQYF. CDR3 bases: TGTGCCAGCAGTGAAGTAGCAGGAGCCAGCACAGATACGCAGTATTTT.

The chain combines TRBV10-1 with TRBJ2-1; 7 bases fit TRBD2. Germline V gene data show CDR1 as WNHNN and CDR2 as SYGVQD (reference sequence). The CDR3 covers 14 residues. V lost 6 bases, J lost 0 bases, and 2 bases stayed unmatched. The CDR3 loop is CASRGGNSYNEQFF. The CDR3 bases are TGCGCCAGCAGGGGGGGGAACTCCTACAATGAGCAGTTCTTC.

DNA of the CDR3: TGTGCCAGTAGTATAACAGGGATTGGTGAGCAGTTCTTC. This sequence encodes CASSITGIGEQFF. The rearrangement joins TRBV19 to TRBJ2-1; the D gene is possibly TRBD1 (6 bases). V was shortened by 2 bases and J by 9 bases, with 11 bases between the two germline ends. The CDR3 has 13 amino acids. CDR1 and CDR2 (germline): LNHDA, SQIVND (reference sequence).

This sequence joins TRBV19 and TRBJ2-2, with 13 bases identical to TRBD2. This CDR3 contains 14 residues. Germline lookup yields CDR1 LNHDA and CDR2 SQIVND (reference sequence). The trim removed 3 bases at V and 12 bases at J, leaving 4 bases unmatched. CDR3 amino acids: CASSMRTSGGQLFF. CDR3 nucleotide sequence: TGTGCCAGTAGTATGAGGACTAGCGGGGGTCAGCTGTTTTTT. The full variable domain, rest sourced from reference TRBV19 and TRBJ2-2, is DGGITQSPKYLFRKEGQNVTLSCEQNLNHDAMYWYRQDPGQGLRLIYYSQIVNDFQKGDIAEGYSVSREKKESFPLTVTSAQKNPTAFYLCASSMRTSGGQLFFGEGSRLTVL.

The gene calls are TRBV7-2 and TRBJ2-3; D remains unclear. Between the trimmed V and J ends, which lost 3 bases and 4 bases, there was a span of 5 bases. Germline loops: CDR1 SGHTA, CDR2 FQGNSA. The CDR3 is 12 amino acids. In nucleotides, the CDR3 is TGTGCCAGCAGCTTTAGCCCAGATACGCAGTATTTT. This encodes CASSFSPDTQYF.

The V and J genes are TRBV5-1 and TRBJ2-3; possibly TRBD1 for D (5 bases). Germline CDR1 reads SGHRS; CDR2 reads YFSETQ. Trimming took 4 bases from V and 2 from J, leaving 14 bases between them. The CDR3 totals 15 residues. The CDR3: CASSQDSRPTDTQYF. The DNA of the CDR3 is TGCGCCAGCAGCCAAGACAGCCGCCCCACAGATACGCAGTATTTT.

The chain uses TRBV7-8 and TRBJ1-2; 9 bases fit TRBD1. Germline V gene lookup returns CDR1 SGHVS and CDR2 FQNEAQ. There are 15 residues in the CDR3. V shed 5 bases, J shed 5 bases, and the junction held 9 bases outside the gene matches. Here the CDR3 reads CASSAGTGTFYGYTF. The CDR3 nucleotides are TGTGCCAGCAGCGCCGGGACAGGGACGTTTTATGGCTACACCTTC.

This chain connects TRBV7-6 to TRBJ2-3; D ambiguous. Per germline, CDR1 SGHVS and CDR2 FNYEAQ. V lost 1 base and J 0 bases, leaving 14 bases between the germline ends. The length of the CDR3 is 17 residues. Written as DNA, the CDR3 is TGTGCCAGCAGCTTAGAGGGCCGCACCATTAGCACAGATACGCAGTATTTT. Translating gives CASSLEGRTISTDTQYF.

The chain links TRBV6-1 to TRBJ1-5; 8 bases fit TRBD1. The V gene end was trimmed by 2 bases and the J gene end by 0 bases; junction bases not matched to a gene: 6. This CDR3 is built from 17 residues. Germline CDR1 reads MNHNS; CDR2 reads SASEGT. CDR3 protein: CASSERRDRISNQPQHF. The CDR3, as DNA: TGTGCCAGCAGTGAAAGGCGGGACAGGATTAGCAATCAGCCCCAGCATTTT.

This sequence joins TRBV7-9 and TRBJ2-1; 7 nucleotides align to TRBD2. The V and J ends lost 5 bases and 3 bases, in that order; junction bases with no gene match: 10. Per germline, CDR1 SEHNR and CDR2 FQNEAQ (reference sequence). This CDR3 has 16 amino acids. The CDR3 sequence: CASSPSDPGGYNEQFF. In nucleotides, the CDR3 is TGTGCCAGCAGCCCGTCCGACCCGGGGGGCTACAATGAGCAGTTCTTC.

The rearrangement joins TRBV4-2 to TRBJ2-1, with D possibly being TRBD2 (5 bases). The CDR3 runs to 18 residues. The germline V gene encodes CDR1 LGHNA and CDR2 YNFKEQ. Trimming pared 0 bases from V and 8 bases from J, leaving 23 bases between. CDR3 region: CASSQDWVGLGGNDEQFF. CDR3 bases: TGTGCCAGCAGCCAAGATTGGGTCGGGTTAGGAGGAAACGATGAGCAGTTCTTC.

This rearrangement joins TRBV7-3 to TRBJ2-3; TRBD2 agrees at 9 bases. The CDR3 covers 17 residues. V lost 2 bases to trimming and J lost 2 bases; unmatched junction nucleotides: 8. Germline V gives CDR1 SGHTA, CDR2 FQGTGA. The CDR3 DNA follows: TGTGCCAGCAGCTTATTCGCTAGCGGGGTTACCACAGATACGCAGTATTTT. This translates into CASSLFASGVTTDTQYF.

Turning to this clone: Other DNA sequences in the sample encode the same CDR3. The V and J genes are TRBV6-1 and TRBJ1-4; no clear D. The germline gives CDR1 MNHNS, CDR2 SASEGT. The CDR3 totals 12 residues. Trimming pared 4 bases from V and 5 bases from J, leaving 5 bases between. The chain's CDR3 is CASSVTNEKLFF. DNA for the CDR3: TGTGCCAGCAGTGTAACAAATGAAAAACTGTTTTTT.

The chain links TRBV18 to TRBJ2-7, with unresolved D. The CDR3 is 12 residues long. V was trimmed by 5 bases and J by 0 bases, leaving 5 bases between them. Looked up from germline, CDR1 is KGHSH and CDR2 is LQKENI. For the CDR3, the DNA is TGTGCCAGCTCATCCTTCTCCTACGAGCAGTACTTC. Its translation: CASSSFSYEQYF.

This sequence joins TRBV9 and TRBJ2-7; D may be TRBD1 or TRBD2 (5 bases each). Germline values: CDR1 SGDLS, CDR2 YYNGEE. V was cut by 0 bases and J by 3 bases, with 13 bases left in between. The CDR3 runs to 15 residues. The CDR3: CASSVATRENYEQYF. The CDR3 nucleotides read TGTGCCAGCAGCGTAGCTACCAGGGAGAACTACGAGCAGTACTTC. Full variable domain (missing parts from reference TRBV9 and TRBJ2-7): DSGVTQTPKHLITATGQRVTLRCSPRSGDLSVYWYQQSLDQGLQFLIQYYNGEERAKGNILERFSAQQFPDLHSELNLSSLELGDSALYFCASSVATRENYEQYFGPGTRLTVT.

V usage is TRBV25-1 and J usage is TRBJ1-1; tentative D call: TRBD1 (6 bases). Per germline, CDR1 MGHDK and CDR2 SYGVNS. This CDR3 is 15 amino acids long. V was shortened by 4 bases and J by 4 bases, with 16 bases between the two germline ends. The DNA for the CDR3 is TGTGCCAGCAGTGGTTCCCCAGGGGTGGGCACTGAAGCTTTCTTT. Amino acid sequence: CASSGSPGVGTEAFF.

The CDR3, as DNA: TGTGCCAGTAGACGACTAGCGGCCGACGTCTACAATGAGCAGTTCTTC. Residues: CASRRLAADVYNEQFF. The chain uses TRBV19 and TRBJ2-1; 9 bases align to TRBD2. Per the germline V gene, CDR1 is LNHDA and CDR2 is SQIVND (reference sequence). The length of the CDR3 is 16 residues. J lost 3 bases, V lost 6 bases, and 9 bases had no gene match.

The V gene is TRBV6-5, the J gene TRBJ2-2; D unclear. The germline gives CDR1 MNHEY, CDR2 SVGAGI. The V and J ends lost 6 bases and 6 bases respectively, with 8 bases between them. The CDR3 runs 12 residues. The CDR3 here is CASSLYPGELFF. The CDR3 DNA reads TGTGCCAGCAGCCTGTACCCCGGGGAGCTGTTTTTT.

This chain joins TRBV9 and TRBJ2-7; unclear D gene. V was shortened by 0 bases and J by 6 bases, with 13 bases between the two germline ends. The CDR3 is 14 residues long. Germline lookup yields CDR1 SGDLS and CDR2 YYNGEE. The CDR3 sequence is CASSVVGSSLEQYF. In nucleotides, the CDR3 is TGTGCCAGCAGCGTAGTGGGCAGCTCTCTCGAGCAGTACTTC.

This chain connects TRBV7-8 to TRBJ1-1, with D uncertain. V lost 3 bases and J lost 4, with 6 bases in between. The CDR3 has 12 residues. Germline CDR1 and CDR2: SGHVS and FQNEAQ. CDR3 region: CASSFSSTEAFF. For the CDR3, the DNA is TGTGCCAGCAGCTTCTCGAGCACTGAAGCTTTCTTT. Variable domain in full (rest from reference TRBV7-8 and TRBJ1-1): GAGVSQSPRYKVAKRGQDVALRCDPISGHVSLFWYQQALGQGPEFLTYFQNEAQLDKSGLPSDRFFAERPEGSVSTLKIQRTQQEDSAVYLCASSFSSTEAFFGQGTRLTVV.

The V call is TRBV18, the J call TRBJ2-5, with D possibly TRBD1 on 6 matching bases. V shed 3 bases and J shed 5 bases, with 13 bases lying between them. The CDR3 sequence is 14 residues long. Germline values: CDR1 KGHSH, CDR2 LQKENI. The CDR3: CASSPFLGGETQYF. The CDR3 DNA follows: TGTGCCAGCTCACCGTTTTTAGGGGGTGAGACCCAGTACTTC.

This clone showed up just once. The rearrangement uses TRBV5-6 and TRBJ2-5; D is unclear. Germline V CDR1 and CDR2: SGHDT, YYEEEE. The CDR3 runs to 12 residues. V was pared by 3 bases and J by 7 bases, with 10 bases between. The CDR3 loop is CASSSRHLTQYF. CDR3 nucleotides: TGTGCCAGCAGCTCCCGCCATTTGACCCAGTACTTC.

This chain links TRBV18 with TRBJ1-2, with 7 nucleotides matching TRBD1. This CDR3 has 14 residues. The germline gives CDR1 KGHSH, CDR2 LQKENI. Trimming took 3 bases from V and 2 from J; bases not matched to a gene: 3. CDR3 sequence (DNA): TGTGCCAGCTCACCTCGGGGACAGAACTATGGCTACACCTTC. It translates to CASSPRGQNYGYTF.

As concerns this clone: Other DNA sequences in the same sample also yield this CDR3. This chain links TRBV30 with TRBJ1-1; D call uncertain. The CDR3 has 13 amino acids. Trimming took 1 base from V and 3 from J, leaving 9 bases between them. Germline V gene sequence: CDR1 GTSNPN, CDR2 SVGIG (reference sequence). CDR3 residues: CAWSAREDTEAFF. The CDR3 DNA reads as TGTGCCTGGAGTGCAAGGGAGGACACTGAAGCTTTCTTT.

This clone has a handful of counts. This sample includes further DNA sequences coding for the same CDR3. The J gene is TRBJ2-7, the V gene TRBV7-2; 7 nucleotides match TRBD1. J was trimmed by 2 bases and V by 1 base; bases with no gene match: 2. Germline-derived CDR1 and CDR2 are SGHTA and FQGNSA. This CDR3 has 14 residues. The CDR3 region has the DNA TGTGCCAGCAGCTTAGGAGGGGGCACCTACGAGCAGTACTTC. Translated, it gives CASSLGGGTYEQYF.

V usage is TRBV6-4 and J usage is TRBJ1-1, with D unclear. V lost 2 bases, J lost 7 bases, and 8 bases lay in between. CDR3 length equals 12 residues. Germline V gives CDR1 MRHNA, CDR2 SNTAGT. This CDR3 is CASSDRESEAFF. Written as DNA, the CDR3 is TGTGCCAGCAGTGACAGGGAAAGTGAAGCTTTCTTT.